This T cell receptor (beta chain) is from a study of blood T cell repertoires in COVID-19. This clone has just a few counts. Profiled with immunoSEQ multiplex PCR; TCRdb holds only in-frame clones, not every one. The sample shows around 140,000 clones, around 80% of them seen only once. Germline values: CDR1 SEHNR, CDR2 FQNEAQ (reference sequence). CDR3 size: 14 residues. Trimming removed 1 base from V and 4 bases from J; junction bases left unmatched: 3. The TCR sequence derives from a man in his forties with acute COVID-19. Sequencing was done on a sample of PBMCs or T cells enriched from blood (not recorded which). This chain uses TRBV7-9 with TRBJ2-7; 8 bases align to TRBD1. Here the CDR3 reads CASSLDQGAYEQYF. The CDR3 DNA sequence: TGTGCCAGCAGCTTAGACCAGGGGGCTTACGAGCAGTACTTC.